This T cell receptor (beta chain) was recorded in a study of blood T cell repertoires in COVID-19. Study as a whole: The study drew acute and convalescent COVID-19 samples from the United States, Italy and Spain.

Authors' processing steps: Amplification with reference gene primers provided the estimates of nucleated cell counts. Assay: immunoSEQ multiplex PCR; the TCRdb copy retains only in-frame clones and omits some. V and J calls plus clone size are reproduced from that table; the DNA served to infer D and trimming. The sample contains under 250,000 clones, around four fifths of which appear only once. The CDR3 extends over 13 amino acids. The germline V gene has CDR1 SQVTM and CDR2 ANQGSEA. V lost 5 bases to trimming and J lost 3 bases, with 13 bases between them. This chain joins TRBV29-1 and TRBJ2-5, with D possibly TRBD1 on 8 matching bases. The receptor was derived from a woman aged 60-75 years with active or convalescent COVID-19. The sample taken for sequencing was peripheral blood. This CDR3 is CSVSTGGEETQYF. The CDR3 DNA follows: TGCAGCGTTAGTACAGGGGGGGAAGAGACCCAGTACTTC.